This TCR beta chain derives from a study of blood T cell repertoires in COVID-19. Overall study context: Spain, Italy and the United States supplied samples that represented acute and convalescent COVID-19. Nucleic acid was either cDNA or gDNA, and it came from T cells, B-cell-depleted T cells, or PBMCs.

Germline CDR1 reads SGHTA; CDR2 reads FQGNSA. V was pared by 5 bases and J by 0 bases, with 17 bases between. The CDR3 contains 17 residues. Original processing methods: Estimation of nucleated cell counts was performed using reference gene primer amplification. Some clones are missing from TCRdb's copy, which holds only in-frame ones; the method was immunoSEQ multiplex PCR. V and J calls and clone size come straight from that table; D and trimming were deduced from the DNA. The table has hundreds of thousands of clones, 65% to 90% seen once; the top ten hold approximately 14%. The gene calls are TRBV7-2 and TRBJ2-1, with D possibly TRBD2 on 6 matching bases. The source is an older woman with COVID-19, enrolled during active disease. Material: peripheral blood. The CDR3 is CASSTRDGFSSYNEQFF. In nucleotides, the CDR3 is TGTGCCAGCAGCACGCGGGACGGCTTCAGCTCCTACAATGAGCAGTTCTTC.